This note documents a single TCR beta chain sequence. The data were taken from a study of blood T cell repertoires in COVID-19. In the study overall: T cells, B-cell-depleted T cells, or PBMCs supplied cDNA or gDNA.

Data came from immunoSEQ multiplex PCR; TCRdb stores just in-frame clones and leaves some out. The sample carries roughly 51,000 clones, around 87% recorded once. The CDR3 contains 14 residues. Germline CDR1 reads MNHEY; CDR2 reads SVGAGI. With V trimmed by 1 base and J by 5 bases, 1 base remained unmatched. The chain combines TRBV6-5 with TRBJ2-1; 8 nucleotides align to TRBD2. The clonotype was recovered from a man aged 50 to 59 with active COVID-19. Sequencing was done on a sample of peripheral blood. This CDR3 is CASSYWREDNEQFF. DNA of the CDR3: TGTGCCAGCAGTTACTGGCGGGAGGACAATGAGCAGTTCTTC.